This record covers a single T cell receptor beta chain. As yet, its antigen is unknown. These data are taken from a study of PD-1 blockade in classical Hodgkin lymphoma. Study-wide findings and caveats: When set against healthy donors, newly diagnosed patients were reported to show lower baseline TCR diversity. What caused the repertoire differences, perhaps disease activity or prior therapy, remains undefined.

Time point described: newly diagnosed, previously untreated cHL patient sample. PBMCs from patients with newly diagnosed, untreated classical Hodgkin lymphoma served as a comparison group for the relapsed/refractory trial patients. The assay was immunoSEQ multiplex PCR, and TCRdb's table has in-frame clones only and misses some. The top ten hold less than 3.5% of the sample, which has tens of thousands of clones, about 94% seen once. Sequencing was carried out using peripheral blood mononuclear cells (PBMCs). The receptor was derived from a human donor with classical Hodgkin lymphoma.

CDR3 nucleotides: TGTGCCAGCAGCTTAGATGGGGTCGGTAATCAGCCCCAGCATTTT. Translation gives CASSLDGVGNQPQHF. The chain links TRBV11-2 to TRBJ1-5; no clear D gene. The germline CDR1 and CDR2 sequences are SGHAT and FQNNGV. V lost 0 bases to trimming and J lost 4 bases, with 10 bases between them. This CDR3 region has 15 residues.